Following are 26 T cell receptor beta chains from one sample sequenced in a study of Ad26.COV2.S vaccination and SARS-CoV-2 variants. Profiled with immunoSEQ multiplex PCR; TCRdb holds only in-frame clones, not every one. The sample has 430,000 or so clones, roughly 89% seen once. As for treatment: some 20 received Ad26.COV2.S at low or high dose, single or two shots; 5 received placebo; per-sample allocation not given. Sample collection was performed on day 63 after the first vaccine or placebo injection. The sequences come from peripheral blood, collected in a trial of Ad26.COV2.S vaccine versus placebo. These receptors all stem from a person between 18 and 65 years old who received the Ad26.COV2.S COVID-19 vaccine or a placebo.

The CDR3 sequence: CASSGPRDRNSNYGYTF. The CDR3 nucleotides are TGTGCCAGCAGCGGCCCTAGGGACAGAAATTCTAACTATGGCTACACCTTC. The gene calls are TRBV9 and TRBJ1-2, with TRBD1 matching 7 bases. The length of the CDR3 is 17 residues. The germline V gene encodes CDR1 SGDLS and CDR2 YYNGEE. V was pared by 3 bases and J by 0 bases, with 11 bases of the junction left unmatched.

This chain connects TRBV23-1 to TRBJ2-7; D perhaps matches TRBD2 (5 bases). TRBV23-1 is an open reading frame whose function is uncertain. Trimming removed 4 bases from V and 5 bases from J, with 21 bases in between. The CDR3 runs to 16 residues. This chain's CDR3 is CASSPDGSPRRDEQYV. DNA for the CDR3: TGCGCCAGCAGTCCGGACGGGTCCCCCAGGCGGGACGAGCAGTACGTC.

V gene TRBV6-5 combines with J gene TRBJ2-7; D is perhaps TRBD1 (5 bases). Looked up from germline, CDR1 is MNHEY and CDR2 is SVGAGI. This CDR3 is 15 amino acids long. V was cut by 6 bases and J by 5 bases, with 20 bases left in between. For the CDR3, the DNA is TGTGCCAGCAGGCCAGGGCCTCTCCTTTACGACGAGCAGTACGTC. This encodes CASRPGPLLYDEQYV.

The chain employs TRBV5-4 and TRBJ2-1; 10 nucleotides align to TRBD2. The trim removed 4 bases at V and 8 bases at J, leaving 15 bases unmatched. The CDR3 is made up of 17 amino acids. From germline, CDR1 is SGHNT and CDR2 YYREEE (reference sequence). In DNA form, the CDR3 reads TGTGCCAGCAGCCCCGGGGGTAGCGGGAGGAATAGGGATGAGCAGTTCTTC. It codes for CASSPGGSGRNRDEQFF.

The rearrangement links TRBV6-6 to TRBJ2-3, with 10 bases lining up with TRBD1. Germline V lookup: CDR1 MNHNY, CDR2 SVGAGI (reference sequence). The CDR3 spans 15 residues. V gave up 5 bases and J gave up 2 bases; unmatched junction bases: 4. The CDR3 nucleotides read TGTGCCAGCAGTCTCGGACAGGGGGACACAGATACGCAGTATTTT. Translating it yields CASSLGQGDTDTQYF.

The table lists this clone with a few counts. The rearrangement uses TRBV5-1 and TRBJ1-3, with D possibly TRBD1 on 6 matching bases. Trimming took 4 bases from V and 0 from J, leaving 11 bases between them. Per the germline V gene, CDR1 is SGHRS and CDR2 is YFSETQ. The CDR3 sequence is 15 residues long. The CDR3 sequence: CASSPGGASGNTIYF. The CDR3 DNA reads TGCGCCAGCAGCCCCGGGGGGGCCTCTGGAAACACCATATATTTT.

This sequence joins TRBV7-9 and TRBJ1-2, with TRBD1 as a possible D gene (5 bases). V lost 1 base to trimming and J lost 4 bases, with 16 bases between them. The CDR3 consists of 16 residues. CDR1 and CDR2 from the germline V gene are SEHNR and FQNEAQ (reference sequence). The CDR3: CASSLELGRAAYGYTF. The CDR3 DNA sequence: TGTGCCAGCAGCTTAGAGTTGGGCAGGGCAGCCTATGGCTACACCTTC. The entire variable domain, with the rest obtained from reference TRBV7-9 and TRBJ1-2, is as follows: DTGVSQNPRHKITKRGQNVTFRCDPISEHNRLYWYRQTLGQGPEFLTYFQNEAQLEKSRLLSDRFSAERPKGSFSTLEIQRTEQGDSAMYLCASSLELGRAAYGYTFGSGTRLTVV.

CDR3 sequence (DNA): TGCGCCAGCAGCCAGGGAATTGGAGGGGGAGGAACTGAAGCTTTCTTT. Amino acids: CASSQGIGGGGTEAFF. The rearrangement links TRBV4-3 to TRBJ1-1; D may be TRBD1 (6 bases). The CDR3 contains 16 residues. Germline CDR1 is LGHNA and CDR2 is YSLEER. Trimming shortened V by 3 bases and J by 5 bases, and 19 bases separated the two germline ends.

The chain joins TRBV15 to TRBJ1-1, with TRBD1 identical over 8 bases. Looked up from germline, CDR1 is LNHNV and CDR2 is YYDKDF (reference sequence). The CDR3 is 15 residues long. Losses at the gene ends were 8 bases for V and 2 bases for J; bases not matched to a gene: 10. DNA of the CDR3: TGTGCCACCGCAGGGTACGGACAGGGCAACACTGAAGCTTTCTTT. Translating gives CATAGYGQGNTEAFF.

V is TRBV20-1 and J is TRBJ1-4; TRBD1 is a possible D gene (5 bases). V was shortened by 6 bases and J by 4 bases, with 15 bases between the two germline ends. Looked up from germline, CDR1 is DFQATT and CDR2 is SNEGSKA (reference sequence). This CDR3 comprises 14 residues. CDR3 in amino acids: CSASNPGLNEKLFF. The CDR3 DNA follows: TGCAGTGCGAGTAACCCGGGACTTAATGAAAAACTGTTTTTT.

The rearrangement links TRBV4-3 to TRBJ1-2; D is unresolved. CDR3 length equals 15 residues. The V gene's germline CDR1 is LGHNA and CDR2 YSLEER. Trimming stripped 1 base from V and 5 bases from J, with 14 bases between. CDR3 protein: CASSQGGLAAYGYTF. DNA for the CDR3: TGCGCCAGCAGCCAAGGGGGATTGGCAGCTTATGGCTACACCTTC.

The chain has TRBV10-3 and TRBJ1-2; TRBD1 matches at 9 bases. CDR1 and CDR2 from the germline V gene are ENHRY and SYGVKD. The CDR3 is made up of 14 amino acids. V shed 6 bases, J shed 2 bases, and the junction held 4 bases outside the gene matches. CDR3 nucleotide sequence: TGTGCCATCAGCGGACAGGGGCCGAACTATGGCTACACCTTC. Translated: CAISGQGPNYGYTF.

The V call is TRBV6-5, the J call TRBJ1-2; the D gene is possibly TRBD1 (6 bases). This CDR3 contains 14 residues. Deletions cut 6 bases from V and 0 bases from J, with 11 bases between. The germline gives CDR1 MNHEY, CDR2 SVGAGI. In nucleotides, the CDR3 is TGTGCCAGCAGCCTACAGGGTGCTAACTATGGCTACACCTTC. Translated, it gives CASSLQGANYGYTF.

This sequence joins TRBV4-3 and TRBJ1-4; D is unclear. Trimming shortened V by 5 bases and J by 2 bases, and 12 bases separated the two germline ends. The CDR3 totals 15 residues. In germline, CDR1 is LGHNA, CDR2 YSLEER. The CDR3 nucleotides are TGCGCCAGCAGCTCCACGAGGGCGACTAATGAAAAACTGTTTTTT. It codes for CASSSTRATNEKLFF.

A word on this clone: Other nucleotide sequences in the sample specify the same CDR3. The CDR3 sequence: CASSPRQETQYF. Written as DNA, the CDR3 is TGTGCCAGCTCACCACGGCAAGAGACCCAGTACTTC. The genes are TRBV18 and TRBJ2-5; D not certain. The CDR3 contains 12 residues. Germline-derived CDR1 and CDR2 are KGHSH and LQKENI. V was pared by 1 base and J by 2 bases, with 2 bases between.

CDR3 protein: CAIRQGVGAPLHF. CDR3 nucleotides: TGTGCCATTAGACAGGGGGTGGGTGCACCCCTCCACTTT. The J gene is TRBJ1-6, the V gene TRBV10-3; 9 positions agree with TRBD1. Losses at the gene ends were 9 bases for V and 11 bases for J; bases not matched to a gene: 8. CDR3 length: 13 residues. Germline CDR1 reads ENHRY; CDR2 reads SYGVKD.

The rearrangement joins TRBV30 to TRBJ2-2; 14 nucleotides line up with TRBD2. The CDR3 consists of 14 residues. CDR1 GTSNPN and CDR2 SVGIG come from the germline V gene (reference sequence). Trimming cost V 8 bases and J 6 bases; bases outside gene matches: 5. CDR3: CALRLAGGPGELFF. CDR3 DNA: TGTGCCCTCAGACTAGCGGGAGGGCCCGGGGAGCTGTTTTTT. Full variable domain (remainder filled in from reference TRBV30 and TRBJ2-2): SQTIHQWPATLVQPVGSPLSLECTVEGTSNPNLYWYRQAAGRGLQLLFYSVGIGQISSEVPQNLSASRPQDRQFILSSKKLLLSDSGFYLCALRLAGGPGELFFGEGSRLTVL.

V is TRBV29-1 and J is TRBJ2-7; D ambiguous. CDR3 length: 15 amino acids. Germline CDR1 is SQVTM and CDR2 is ANQGSEA. V was pared by 2 bases and J by 2 bases, with 16 bases between. The CDR3 region is CSVEKRTGWAYEQYF. As DNA, the CDR3 is TGCAGCGTTGAAAAAAGGACGGGTTGGGCCTACGAGCAGTACTTC.

This chain links TRBV5-1 with TRBJ2-7, with 7 bases aligning to TRBD2. This CDR3 has 12 amino acids. Germline-derived CDR1 and CDR2 are SGHRS and YFSETQ. V lost 4 bases and J lost 8; bases outside the gene matches: 6. The CDR3 protein is CASSGEGSQQYF. DNA of the CDR3: TGCGCCAGCAGCGGGGAGGGGTCCCAGCAGTACTTC.

The V and J genes are TRBV12-3 or TRBV12-4 and TRBJ1-1; D is undetermined. This CDR3 has 12 amino acids. With 3 bases removed from V and 4 bases from J, the gap between germline ends came to 6 bases. CDR3 coding DNA: TGTGCCAGCAGTTTGCGGAGCACTGAAGCTTTCTTT. Translated: CASSLRSTEAFF.

The chain links TRBV19 to TRBJ2-6, with D hard to call. With 7 bases removed from V and 5 bases from J, the gap between germline ends came to 9 bases. The CDR3 sequence is 13 residues long. CDR1 is LNHDA, CDR2 SQIVND, per germline (reference sequence). The CDR3 reads CASTPGRANVLTF. For the CDR3, the DNA is TGTGCCAGTACCCCGGGCCGGGCCAACGTCCTGACTTTC.

V usage is TRBV4-1 and J usage is TRBJ1-5; 8 nucleotides agree with TRBD1. This CDR3 region has 20 residues. Per the germline V gene, CDR1 is MGHRA and CDR2 is YSYEKL. After removal of 4 bases from V and 2 bases from J, the junction contained 19 bases not matched to a gene. The CDR3 spells CASSLPDSDREVICNQPQHF. The CDR3 nucleotides are TGCGCCAGCAGCCTCCCCGACTCGGACAGGGAGGTGATTTGCAATCAGCCCCAGCATTTT.

V gene TRBV4-3 combines with J gene TRBJ2-3; tentative D call: TRBD2 (5 bases). Germline CDR1 LGHNA, CDR2 YSLEER. The CDR3 has 17 amino acids. Trimming shortened V by 0 bases and J by 0 bases, and 13 bases separated the two germline ends. The CDR3 sequence is CASSQERERYSTDTQYF. The CDR3 nucleotides are TGCGCCAGCAGCCAAGAACGCGAGCGGTATAGCACAGATACGCAGTATTTT.

J is TRBJ2-3 and V is TRBV7-2; tentatively, D is TRBD2 (6 bases). This CDR3 region has 14 residues. CDR1 and CDR2 (germline): SGHTA, FQGNSA. The germline V and J ends were trimmed by 10 bases and 5 bases, with 19 bases remaining between them. DNA of the CDR3: TGTGCCATCGCGAAGGGGAGGTTAGGAGATACGCAGTATTTT. Protein product: CAIAKGRLGDTQYF.

The chain uses TRBV3-1 (or the pseudogene TRBV3-2) and TRBJ2-3; no firm D call. The CDR3 is 13 amino acids. Trimming stripped 2 bases from V and 2 bases from J, with 5 bases between. Per germline, CDR1 LGHDT and CDR2 YNNKEL (reference sequence). CDR3 sequence: CASSQTYTDTQYF. The DNA of the CDR3 is TGTGCCAGCAGCCAAACATACACAGATACGCAGTATTTT.

The chain uses TRBV7-9 and TRBJ1-4; D is ambiguous. The CDR3 totals 19 residues. Germline V gene sequence: CDR1 SEHNR, CDR2 FQNEAQ (reference sequence). V dropped 1 base and J dropped 0 bases, with 18 bases sitting between them. Written as DNA, the CDR3 is TGTGCCAGCAGCTTAGGATTCTCGGCCGGACTCGCAACTAATGAAAAACTGTTTTTT. Its protein product is CASSLGFSAGLATNEKLFF. Using reference TRBV7-9 and TRBJ1-4 for the parts outside the CDR3, the full variable domain is DTGVSQNPRHKITKRGQNVTFRCDPISEHNRLYWYRQTLGQGPEFLTYFQNEAQLEKSRLLSDRFSAERPKGSFSTLEIQRTEQGDSAMYLCASSLGFSAGLATNEKLFFGSGTQLSVL.